These 9 T cell receptor beta chains share one sample of origin, sequenced in a study of graft-versus-host responses after intestinal transplantation. Sequencing was performed with immunoSEQ multiplex PCR; in TCRdb, only in-frame clones are kept and a portion is missing. The sample lists about 25,000 clones; roughly 82% were seen once. Antigen specificity for these receptors is unknown. The specimen was unstimulated CD8+ T cells sorted from spleen or lymph node cells, collected before transplant. All receptors derive from a human donor who was the organ donor for an intestinal transplant.

The V call is TRBV27, the J call TRBJ2-1; 12 bases are shared with TRBD2. CDR1 MNHEY and CDR2 SMNVEV come from the germline V gene (reference sequence). The CDR3 covers 15 residues. Germline trimming cut 5 bases from V and 6 bases from J; bases unmatched to any gene: 5. The CDR3 loop reads CASSAGLAGINEQFF. The CDR3 DNA sequence: TGTGCCAGCAGTGCTGGACTAGCGGGAATCAATGAGCAGTTCTTC.

This clone was recorded a few times. The CDR3 region is CASSTRDRVTYEQYF. The DNA of the CDR3 is TGTGCCAGCAGCACCCGGGACAGGGTAACCTACGAGCAGTACTTC. The chain carries TRBV11-2 and TRBJ2-7, with 9 bases identical to TRBD1. The CDR3 is made up of 15 amino acids. Germline values: CDR1 SGHAT, CDR2 FQNNGV. The trim removed 5 bases at V and 2 bases at J, leaving 7 bases unmatched.

In its sample, this clone was seen once. CDR3: CASSLGLAGYEQYF. As DNA, the CDR3 is TGTGCCAGCAGCTTAGGACTAGCGGGCTACGAGCAGTACTTC. The gene calls are TRBV7-9 and TRBJ2-7; 10 bases align to TRBD2. The germline V gene encodes CDR1 SEHNR and CDR2 FQNEAQ (reference sequence). V lost 1 base, J lost 3 bases, and 0 bases stayed unmatched. This CDR3 contains 14 residues. The full variable domain, its missing parts supplied by reference TRBV7-9 and TRBJ2-7, is DTGVSQNPRHKITKRGQNVTFRCDPISEHNRLYWYRQTLGQGPEFLTYFQNEAQLEKSRLLSDRFSAERPKGSFSTLEIQRTEQGDSAMYLCASSLGLAGYEQYFGPGTRLTVT.

This clone has a single count. V usage is TRBV6-5 and J usage is TRBJ1-5; TRBD1 agrees at 7 bases. There are 14 residues in the CDR3. V dropped 4 bases and J dropped 7; count of bases not matched to a gene: 7. Germline CDR1 MNHEY, CDR2 SVGAGI. The CDR3 sequence: CASSSTGYGQPQHF. The CDR3 nucleotides read TGTGCCAGCAGTTCGACAGGGTACGGGCAGCCCCAGCATTTT.

The count of this clone is one. The chain carries TRBV4-3 and TRBJ1-2; D ambiguous. With 2 bases removed from V and 3 bases from J, the gap between germline ends came to 13 bases. Germline CDR1 LGHNA, CDR2 YSLEER. This CDR3 has 15 residues. For the CDR3, the DNA is TGCGCCAGCAGCCAAACCCAGAGTCTCTACTATGGCTACACCTTC. Translating it yields CASSQTQSLYYGYTF.

This chain connects TRBV11-2 to TRBJ2-5; TRBD1 aligns across 8 bases. Germline V lookup: CDR1 SGHAT, CDR2 FQNNGV. V lost 0 bases and J lost 7; bases outside the gene matches: 7. The CDR3 extends over 15 amino acids. The CDR3 DNA follows: TGTGCCAGCAGCTTAGAGTCAGGGGGCGCGGGGACCCAGTACTTC. It specifies CASSLESGGAGTQYF.

This clone came up once. V and J are TRBV5-4 and TRBJ1-2; maybe TRBD1 (6 bases). Deletions cut 0 bases from V and 0 bases from J, with 6 bases between. The CDR3 runs to 14 residues. Germline CDR1 is SGHNT and CDR2 is YYREEE (reference sequence). Here the CDR3 DNA reads TGTGCCAGCAGCTTGGGACAGGCTAACTATGGCTACACCTTC. Protein sequence: CASSLGQANYGYTF.

This sequence joins TRBV5-4 and TRBJ2-2; D is undetermined. V was trimmed by 0 bases and J by 0 bases, leaving 12 bases between them. The CDR3 extends over 17 amino acids. CDR1 and CDR2 from the germline V gene are SGHNT and YYREEE (reference sequence). Here the CDR3 DNA reads TGTGCCAGCAGCTTGGACAGCCCCAGGTCGAACACCGGGGAGCTGTTTTTT. It translates to CASSLDSPRSNTGELFF.

This clone was observed a handful of times. The chain employs TRBV15 and TRBJ1-1, with D perhaps matching TRBD1 (5 bases). Trimming stripped 5 bases from V and 4 bases from J, with 8 bases between. The CDR3 sequence is 12 residues long. CDR1 and CDR2 (germline): LNHNV, YYDKDF (reference sequence). This chain's CDR3 is CATSSGGTEAFF. The CDR3 DNA follows: TGTGCCACCAGCTCCGGGGGCACTGAAGCTTTCTTT.